Below are 2 T cell receptor beta chains sequenced from a single sample in a study of cytomegalovirus exposure and HLA in healthy donors. 60 Vbeta and 13 Jbeta primers were used in PCR. The method was immunoSEQ multiplex PCR; TCRdb's version includes in-frame clones alone and lacks a portion of them. Of 100,000 to 140,000 clones listed, roughly 80% are singletons. Sequenced input: PBMCs. The receptors were gathered from a man aged 30 to 45 in good health and CMV-seronegative.

With respect to this clone: The sample carries other DNA sequences with the same CDR3. This CDR3 reads CASSTTGGGQPQHF. In DNA form, the CDR3 reads TGTGCCAGCAGCACAACAGGGGGCGGACAGCCCCAGCATTTT. The gene calls are TRBV2 and TRBJ1-5; 9 bases fit TRBD1. V lost 6 bases to trimming and J lost 7 bases; unmatched junction nucleotides: 7. Germline CDR1 reads SNHLY; CDR2 reads FYNNEI. The CDR3 totals 14 residues.

V usage is TRBV7-2 and J usage is TRBJ2-7; 7 positions agree with TRBD2. The CDR3 has 16 amino acids. CDR1 is SGHTA and CDR2 is FQGNSA in the germline V gene. V shed 5 bases and J 2 bases; nucleotides not matched to a gene: 12. DNA for the CDR3: TGTGCCAGCAGCCCCGGTTGGCTAGCGGCGACCTACGAGCAGTACTTC. It specifies CASSPGWLAATYEQYF.